These 4 T cell receptor beta chains share one sample of origin, sequenced in a study of shared clonotypes between healthy human individuals. Assay: immunoSEQ multiplex PCR; the TCRdb copy retains only in-frame clones and omits some. The data contain over 1.4 million clones, 95% to 97% of them seen just once; the ten biggest clones take up about 1.2%. The sequencing input was naive CD4+ T cells sorted from blood. The sample's subset: CD45RA+ positively selected. The source is a man aged 30-40 years in good health.

V gene TRBV19 combines with J gene TRBJ1-5; D is perhaps TRBD1 (5 bases). Germline V lookup: CDR1 LNHDA, CDR2 SQIVND (reference sequence). The CDR3 has 15 amino acids. The germline V and J ends were trimmed by 5 bases and 3 bases, with 14 bases remaining between them. As DNA, the CDR3 is TGTGCCAGTAGTGCCGCAGGGATTTTCAATCAGCCCCAGCATTTT. It codes for CASSAAGIFNQPQHF.

This chain connects TRBV7-9 to TRBJ2-5, with D possibly being TRBD1 (5 bases). CDR1 SEHNR and CDR2 FQNEAQ come from the germline V gene (reference sequence). This CDR3 has 14 amino acids. V dropped 7 bases and J dropped 1 base, with 13 bases sitting between them. CDR3 in amino acids: CASTTLGRQETQYF. CDR3 DNA: TGTGCCAGCACGACCTTGGGGCGCCAAGAGACCCAGTACTTC.

The chain joins TRBV4-2 to TRBJ2-1; 12 nucleotides match TRBD2. The CDR3 contains 20 residues. With 5 bases clipped from V and 0 bases from J, the junction kept 14 bases outside the gene matches. Germline V gene sequence: CDR1 LGHNA, CDR2 YNFKEQ. CDR3 bases: TGTGCCAGCAGCGAAGCAAAAGGACTAGCGGGATTGATCTCCTACAATGAGCAGTTCTTC. Translated: CASSEAKGLAGLISYNEQFF.

The chain carries TRBV10-3 and TRBJ2-7, with D possibly TRBD2 on 5 matching bases. The CDR3 spans 13 residues. CDR1 is ENHRY, CDR2 SYGVKD, per germline. The V end was cut by 4 bases, the J end by 2 bases, with 9 bases between. Here the CDR3 reads CAISGKGAYEQYF. The CDR3 nucleotides are TGTGCCATCAGTGGTAAGGGAGCCTACGAGCAGTACTTC.